This T cell receptor (beta chain) stems from a study of T-cell memory formation after mild COVID-19. About the research overall: TCR clusters largely stayed donor specific.

Study-level findings and limits: Pre-infection memory showed some responding clones, and this suggested that cross-reactive memory joined. Mainly in CM and EM were contracting CD4+ clones; CD8+ were in EMRA.

UMIs and sample barcodes were carried by the TCR alpha and TCR beta cDNA libraries that 5'RACE produced using constant-segment primers. Each CDR3 protein is one row after TCRdb ran MiXCR on the 5' RACE reads. The table has some 120,000 distinct CDR3 sequences, roughly 15% seen once. Notes on this clonotype: Its antigen is undetermined.

CDR3 length: 12 amino acids. Germline CDR1 reads SEHNR; CDR2 reads FQNEAQ (reference sequence). V dropped 5 bases and J dropped 4 bases, with 8 bases sitting between them. The rearrangement links TRBV7-9 to TRBJ1-1; tentative D call: TRBD1 (6 bases). What was sequenced was PBMCs or a T cell subset sorted from them (not recorded which). The TCR sequence derives from an adult woman who had mild COVID-19 (a few samples of this study predate the infection). Cell type and time point are not known. CDR3 amino acids: CASSLGATEAFF. In DNA, the CDR3 is TGTGCCAGCAGCCTGGGGGCCACTGAAGCTTTCTTT.